The clone carrying this T cell receptor (beta chain) was recorded a few times. The data are from a study of early T cells in non-severe SARS-CoV-2 infection. Trimming left V 1 base short and J 4 bases short, with 13 bases between. The length of the CDR3 is 15 residues. The germline gives CDR1 LGHNA, CDR2 YNFKEQ. The TCR library protocol attached unique molecular identifiers to the individual cDNA molecules. TCRdb processed the 5' RACE reads anew with MiXCR; each CDR3 protein has one entry. The sample contains 98,000 or so distinct CDR3 sequences, about 10% of which appear only once. The receptor was isolated from an adult who was a healthcare worker with PCR-confirmed SARS-CoV-2 infection or an uninfected control (not recorded which). The chain combines TRBV4-2 with TRBJ1-2, with D uncertain. The sequenced material came from whole blood. The CDR3 DNA is TGTGCCAGCAGCCAAGCCTCCGGAGACCCCTATGGCTACACCTTC. This gives the protein CASSQASGDPYGYTF.